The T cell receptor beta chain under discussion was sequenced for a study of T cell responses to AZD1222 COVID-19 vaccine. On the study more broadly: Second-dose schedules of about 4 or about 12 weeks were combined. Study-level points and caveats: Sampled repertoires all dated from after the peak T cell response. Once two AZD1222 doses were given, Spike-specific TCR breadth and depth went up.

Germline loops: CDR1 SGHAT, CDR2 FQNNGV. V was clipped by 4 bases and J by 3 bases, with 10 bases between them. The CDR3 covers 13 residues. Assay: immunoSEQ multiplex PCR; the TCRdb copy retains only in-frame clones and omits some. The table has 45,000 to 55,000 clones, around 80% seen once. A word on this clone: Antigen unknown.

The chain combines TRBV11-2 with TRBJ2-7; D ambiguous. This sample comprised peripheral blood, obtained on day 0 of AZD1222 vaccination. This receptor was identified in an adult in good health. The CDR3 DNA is TGTGCCAGCAGCTCCCGACGACACTACGAGCAGTACTTC. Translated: CASSSRRHYEQYF.